These T cell receptor beta chains were read from a single sample in a study of OX40 agonist ivuxolimab in advanced cancers. This table comes from immunoSEQ multiplex PCR, and its TCRdb copy is limited to in-frame clones, with some not included. The data hold around 90,000 clones, with around 87% observed a single time. The material sequenced was CD4+ or CD8+ T cells sorted from blood, taken in a trial of the OX40 agonist ivuxolimab. These receptors all come from an adult with an advanced solid tumor such as melanoma, head and neck, liver or kidney cancer. Both conserved end residues are part of each CDR3. A D gene is named only where the DNA matches it firmly. Rows give clone size only sometimes, using once, few, many, or a class for an expanded clone.

. TRBJ2-5 TRBV27 . CASSLSLLETQYF TGTGCCAGCAGTTTATCCCTCCTGGAGACCCAGTACTTC
. TRBJ1-1 TRBV11-3 . CASSLGVNTEAFF TGTGCCAGCAGCTTAGGGGTGAACACTGAAGCTTTCTTT
. TRBJ2-7 TRBV28 . CASSRFTGAQTYEQYF TGTGCCAGCAGCCGCTTTACGGGGGCCCAAACCTACGAGCAGTACTTC
. TRBJ2-1 TRBV7-2 TRBD2 CASSPPGLAVGEQFF TGTGCCAGCAGCCCACCGGGACTAGCGGTGGGTGAGCAGTTCTTC
once TRBJ1-4 TRBV6-6 . CASSRQGTTNEKLFF TGTGCCAGCAGTCGTCAGGGGACAACTAATGAAAAACTGTTTTTT
. TRBJ1-4 TRBV7-2 TRBD1 CASSFGTVNEKLFF TGTGCCAGCAGCTTTGGGACAGTTAATGAAAAACTGTTTTTT
medium-sized TRBJ1-2 TRBV19 TRBD1 CASSIIGTDGYTF TGTGCCAGTAGTATAATTGGGACAGATGGCTACACCTTC
. TRBJ1-2 TRBV28 . CASSFGQIYGYTF TGTGCCAGCAGTTTTGGGCAGATTTATGGCTACACCTTC
. TRBJ1-1 TRBV5-1 TRBD1 CASSLEGGITEAFF TGCGCCAGCAGCTTGGAAGGGGGCATTACTGAAGCTTTCTTT
. TRBJ2-1 TRBV29-1 . CSGRDRGPPIAGGALYNEQFF TGCAGCGGCCGGGACAGGGGCCCCCCAATAGCGGGAGGGGCCCTTTACAATGAGCAGTTCTTC
. TRBJ1-2 TRBV30 . CACGNGYTF TGTGCCTGTGGGAATGGCTACACCTTC
once TRBJ1-5 TRBV30 . CAWDEGQGRNQPQHF TGTGCCTGGGACGAAGGGCAGGGCCGCAATCAGCCCCAGCATTTT
few TRBJ2-5 TRBV28 . CASSPGGDQETQYF TGTGCCAGCAGCCCCGGTGGCGACCAAGAGACCCAGTACTTC
. TRBJ2-3 TRBV19 TRBD2 CASSIEAGAGDTQYF TGTGCCAGTAGTATAGAGGCGGGAGCCGGAGATACGCAGTATTTT
. TRBJ2-5 TRBV30 . CAWIPGAETQYF TGTGCCTGGATACCCGGGGCGGAGACCCAGTACTTC
few TRBJ2-2 TRBV7-2 TRBD2 CASRAGGPSNTGELFF TGTGCCAGCAGAGCGGGAGGGCCGTCTAACACCGGGGAGCTGTTTTTT
. TRBJ2-5 TRBV30 . CAWSYPKTSYWETQYF TGTGCCTGGAGCTACCCCAAAACTAGCTACTGGGAGACCCAGTACTTC
once TRBJ1-1 TRBV28 . CASSSSDRNTEAFF TGTGCCAGCAGTTCTAGCGACAGGAACACTGAAGCTTTCTTT
. TRBJ1-5 TRBV29-1 TRBD1 CSVAGGGNQPQHF TGCAGCGTGGCAGGGGGCGGCAATCAGCCCCAGCATTTT
few TRBJ2-1 TRBV20-1 . CSASGNNEQFF TGCAGTGCTAGCGGGAACAATGAGCAGTTCTTC
. TRBJ2-4 TRBV19 TRBD1 CARQGHDIQYF TGTGCCAGACAGGGGCATGACATTCAGTACTTC
. TRBJ1-5 TRBV10-3 . CAISEGSEGQPQHF TGTGCCATCAGTGAAGGTTCTGAGGGACAGCCCCAGCATTTT
once TRBJ1-6 TRBV30 . CAWSGTASYNSPLHF TGTGCCTGGAGTGGGACAGCCAGCTATAATTCACCCCTCCACTTT
. TRBJ2-2 TRBV18 . CASSPPTGAAGELFF TGTGCCAGCTCACCCCCAACGGGGGCTGCCGGGGAGCTGTTTTTT
. TRBJ2-5 TRBV5-1 TRBD2 CASSLLGLAEETQYF TGCGCCAGCAGCTTGTTAGGACTAGCGGAAGAGACCCAGTACTTC
. TRBJ2-3 TRBV27 TRBD2 CASSLPTSGRSGHTQYF TGTGCCAGCAGTTTACCGACTAGCGGGAGGTCCGGACATACGCAGTATTTT
. TRBJ2-2 TRBV14 . CASSQDRTGELFF TGTGCCAGCAGCCAAGATCGGACCGGGGAGCTGTTTTTT
. TRBJ1-5 TRBV29-1 . CSVLGVGQPQHF TGCAGCGTATTAGGTGTGGGTCAGCCCCAGCATTTT
. TRBJ2-3 TRBV7-2 TRBD2 CASSTGTSVSDTQYF TGTGCCAGCAGCACCGGGACTAGCGTGTCAGATACGCAGTATTTT
once TRBJ2-1 TRBV19 TRBD2 CASATSGELYNEQFF TGTGCCAGTGCCACTAGCGGAGAACTATACAATGAGCAGTTCTTC
. TRBJ2-7 TRBV19 . CASSTRRTRGVDEQYF TGTGCCAGTAGTACCCGCCGGACACGGGGAGTCGACGAGCAGTACTTC
. TRBJ1-1 TRBV7-3 . CASSLGGPTEAFF TGTGCCAGCAGCTTGGGGGGGCCCACTGAAGCTTTCTTT
. TRBJ2-3 TRBV10-3 . CAISESMSRGSTDTQYF TGTGCCATCAGTGAGTCGATGAGCAGGGGCAGCACAGATACGCAGTATTTT
. TRBJ1-2 TRBV11-1 . CASSLRQAAFSGYTF TGTGCCAGCAGCTTACGGCAGGCGGCTTTCTCTGGCTACACCTTC
. TRBJ2-1 TRBV14 TRBD2 CASPPASGSGYNEQFF TGTGCCAGTCCTCCGGCTAGCGGGAGTGGTTACAATGAGCAGTTCTTC
. TRBJ2-5 TRBV5-4 TRBD2 CASNLAGTQETQYF TGTGCCAGCAACCTAGCGGGAACCCAAGAGACCCAGTACTTC
few TRBJ1-5 TRBV2 . CASRGQFNQPQHF TGTGCCAGCAGAGGACAGTTCAATCAGCCCCAGCATTTT
. TRBJ1-2 TRBV6-1 . CASSQGRFYGYTF TGTGCCAGCAGTCAGGGAAGATTTTATGGCTACACCTTC
. TRBJ1-6 TRBV25-1 . CASRTAHPPNSPLHF TGTGCCAGCAGGACGGCCCACCCCCCAAATTCACCCCTCCACTTT
. TRBJ1-2 TRBV4-1 TRBD1 CASSHDSDRVGYTF TGCGCCAGCAGCCATGATTCGGACAGGGTCGGCTACACCTTC
. TRBJ2-3 TRBV5-1 . CASSLAAGSTDTQYF TGCGCCAGCAGCTTGGCTGCCGGGAGCACAGATACGCAGTATTTT
. TRBJ2-7 TRBV9 . CASSVVGQSYEQYF TGTGCCAGCAGCGTAGTAGGACAGTCCTACGAGCAGTACTTC
. TRBJ2-3 TRBV5-5 TRBD1 CASSLRSTGGGVGTDTQYF TGTGCCAGCAGCTTGAGGTCGACAGGGGGCGGAGTGGGCACAGATACGCAGTATTTT
few TRBJ1-1 TRBV7-9 . CASRETGFEAFF TGTGCCAGCAGAGAAACAGGTTTCGAAGCTTTCTTT
. TRBJ1-2 TRBV7-2 . CASSRTTANYGYTF TGTGCCAGCAGCCGAACGACAGCTAACTATGGCTACACCTTC
. TRBJ2-1 TRBV9 . CASSVGHVSYNEQFF TGTGCCAGCAGCGTAGGACACGTCTCCTACAATGAGCAGTTCTTC
. TRBJ2-1 TRBV6-6 TRBD1 CASRSVDRGGVDEQFF TGTGCCAGCAGGTCCGTGGACAGGGGGGGCGTTGATGAGCAGTTCTTC
. TRBJ1-6 TRBV27 . CASSPQGRSYNSPLHF TGTGCCAGCAGTCCCCAGGGCCGCTCCTATAATTCACCCCTCCACTTT
. TRBJ1-2 TRBV28 . CASSLIGVPSSYGYTF TGTGCCAGCAGTTTAATAGGGGTTCCCTCCTCCTATGGCTACACCTTC
. TRBJ1-5 TRBV27 . CASSFKGYQPQHF TGTGCCAGCAGTTTTAAGGGTTACCAGCCCCAGCATTTT
. TRBJ1-5 TRBV7-9 TRBD1 CASSRDRGQPQHF TGTGCCAGCAGTCGGGACAGGGGACAGCCCCAGCATTTT
. TRBJ1-5 TRBV28 . CASTVAGNSNQPQHF TGTGCCAGCACCGTGGCGGGGAATAGCAATCAGCCCCAGCATTTT
. TRBJ2-5 TRBV14 . CASSRVLETQYF TGTGCCAGCAGCCGGGTCCTCGAGACCCAGTACTTC
. TRBJ1-1 TRBV7-2 . CASSLGPGPNTEAFF TGTGCCAGCAGCTTAGGGCCGGGACCCAACACTGAAGCTTTCTTT
. TRBJ1-2 TRBV7-9 TRBD1 CASSQVPGQGADYGYTF TGTGCCAGCAGCCAAGTCCCGGGACAGGGGGCGGACTATGGCTACACCTTC
. TRBJ2-1 TRBV7-2 TRBD2 CASSTKAGVNNEQFF TGTGCCAGCAGCACCAAAGCGGGAGTTAATAATGAGCAGTTCTTC
. TRBJ1-1 TRBV7-9 TRBD1 CASSDNRGLNTEAFF TGTGCCAGCAGCGACAACAGGGGTTTGAACACTGAAGCTTTCTTT
medium-sized TRBJ2-5 TRBV11-2 . CASSLIGSGLQETQYF TGTGCCAGCAGCTTAATCGGGTCAGGGCTACAAGAGACCCAGTACTTC
. TRBJ1-2 TRBV30 . CAWSGDRTGYTF TGTGCCTGGAGTGGCGACAGGACTGGCTACACCTTC
. TRBJ2-5 TRBV10-2 . CASSSGGLIETQYF TGCGCCAGCAGTTCAGGAGGGTTAATTGAGACCCAGTACTTC